This TCR beta chain is from a study of T cell responses to AZD1222 COVID-19 vaccine. Study-level information: The analysis combined second doses at about 4 or about 12 weeks.

This clone has only one observation. Antigen specificity is unknown. Findings and caveats of the study: Donors in the cohort were predominantly white British and more often female, and clonal diversity was possibly underestimated. A reported finding is that nearly half of spike-specific TCRs target unmutated variant regions. There were vaccine-associated CD4 TCRs across spike, dominant at 160-218 and 743-854.

Only in-frame clones appear in the TCRdb table, and some are missing; sequencing was by immunoSEQ multiplex PCR. The sample records some 100,000 clones, around 89% being singletons. The TCR comes from an adult in good health. The specimen was peripheral blood, collected on day 0 of AZD1222 vaccination.

CDR3 sequence: CASSLRAGGPSEQFF. The CDR3 DNA follows: TGTGCCAGCAGCTTGAGAGCGGGAGGGCCCAGTGAGCAGTTCTTC. The chain joins TRBV5-4 to TRBJ2-1; 10 bases align to TRBD2. The V segment lost 1 base and the J segment 9 bases; nucleotides outside the gene matches: 7. The CDR3 length is 15 residues. Germline CDR1 reads SGHNT; CDR2 reads YYREEE (reference sequence). Drawing the rest from reference TRBV5-4 and TRBJ2-1, the complete variable domain is ETGVTQSPTHLIKTRGQQVTLRCSSQSGHNTVSWYQQALGQGPQFIFQYYREEENGRGNFPPRFSGLQFPNYSSELNVNALELDDSALYLCASSLRAGGPSEQFFGPGTRLTVL.